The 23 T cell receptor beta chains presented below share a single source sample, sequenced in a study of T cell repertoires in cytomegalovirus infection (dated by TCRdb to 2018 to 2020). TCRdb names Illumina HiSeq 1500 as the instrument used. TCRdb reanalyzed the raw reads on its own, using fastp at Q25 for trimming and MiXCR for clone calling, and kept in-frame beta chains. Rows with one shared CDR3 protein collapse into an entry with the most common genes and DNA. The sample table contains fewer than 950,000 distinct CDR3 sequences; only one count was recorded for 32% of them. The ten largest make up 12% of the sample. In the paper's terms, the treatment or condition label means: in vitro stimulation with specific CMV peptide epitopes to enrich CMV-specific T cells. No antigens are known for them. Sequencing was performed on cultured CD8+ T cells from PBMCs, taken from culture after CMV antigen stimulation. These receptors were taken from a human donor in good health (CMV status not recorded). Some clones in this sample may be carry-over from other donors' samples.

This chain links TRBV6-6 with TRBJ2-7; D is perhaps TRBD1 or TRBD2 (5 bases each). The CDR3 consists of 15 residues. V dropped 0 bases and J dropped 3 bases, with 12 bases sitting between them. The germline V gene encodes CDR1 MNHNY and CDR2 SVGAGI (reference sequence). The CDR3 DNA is TGTGCCAGCAGTTACTCCTTGGGACGGTACTACGAGCAGTACGTC. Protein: CASSYSLGRYYEQYV.

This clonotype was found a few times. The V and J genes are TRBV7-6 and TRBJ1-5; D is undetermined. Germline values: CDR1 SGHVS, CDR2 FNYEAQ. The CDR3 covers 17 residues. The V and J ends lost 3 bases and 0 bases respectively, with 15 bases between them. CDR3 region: CASSFQDGFYSNQPQHF. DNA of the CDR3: TGTGCCAGCAGCTTCCAGGACGGGTTTTATAGCAATCAGCCCCAGCATTTT.

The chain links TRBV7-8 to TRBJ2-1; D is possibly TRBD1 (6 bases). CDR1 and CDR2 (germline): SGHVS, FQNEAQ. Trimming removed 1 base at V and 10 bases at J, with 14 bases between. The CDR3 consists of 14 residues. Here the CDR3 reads CASSLVGDRREQFF. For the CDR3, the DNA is TGTGCCAGCAGCTTAGTAGGCGACAGGCGGGAGCAGTTCTTC.

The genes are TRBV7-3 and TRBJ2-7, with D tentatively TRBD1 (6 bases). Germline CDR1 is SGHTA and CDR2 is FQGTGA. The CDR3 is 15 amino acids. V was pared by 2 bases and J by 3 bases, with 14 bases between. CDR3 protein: CASSLSDREHYEQYF. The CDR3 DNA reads TGTGCCAGCAGCTTATCGGACAGAGAGCACTACGAGCAGTACTTC.

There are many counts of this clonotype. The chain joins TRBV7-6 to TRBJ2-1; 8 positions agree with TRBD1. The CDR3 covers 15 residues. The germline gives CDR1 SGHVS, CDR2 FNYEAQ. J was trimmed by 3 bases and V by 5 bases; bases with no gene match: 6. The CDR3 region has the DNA TGTGCCAGCAGCACAAGACAGGGGAGCTACAATGAGCAGTTCTTC. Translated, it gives CASSTRQGSYNEQFF.

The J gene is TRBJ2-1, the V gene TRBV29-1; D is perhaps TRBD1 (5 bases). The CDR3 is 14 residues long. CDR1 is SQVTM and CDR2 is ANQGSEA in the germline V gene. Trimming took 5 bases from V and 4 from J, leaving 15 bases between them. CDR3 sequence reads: CSVRQPSSYNEQFF. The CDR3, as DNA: TGCAGCGTTAGACAGCCCTCCTCTTACAATGAGCAGTTCTTC.

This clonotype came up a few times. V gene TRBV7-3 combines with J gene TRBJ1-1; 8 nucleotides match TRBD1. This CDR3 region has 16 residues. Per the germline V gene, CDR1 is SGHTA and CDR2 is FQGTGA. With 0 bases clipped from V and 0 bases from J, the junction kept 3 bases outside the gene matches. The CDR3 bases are TGTGCCAGCAGCTTAACTGGACAGGGTTTGAACACTGAAGCTTTCTTT. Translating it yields CASSLTGQGLNTEAFF. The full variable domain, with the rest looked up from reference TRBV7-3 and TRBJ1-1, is GAGVSQTPSNKVTEKGKYVELRCDPISGHTALYWYRQSLGQGPEFLIYFQGTGAADDSGLPNDRFFAVRPEGSVSTLKIQRTERGDSAVYLCASSLTGQGLNTEAFFGQGTRLTVV.

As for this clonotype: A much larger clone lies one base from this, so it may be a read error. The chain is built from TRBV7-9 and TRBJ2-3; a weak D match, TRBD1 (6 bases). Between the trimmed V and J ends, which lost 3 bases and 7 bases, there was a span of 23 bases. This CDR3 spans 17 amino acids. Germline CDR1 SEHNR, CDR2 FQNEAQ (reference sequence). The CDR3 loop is CASSLFAHGGQRHTQYF. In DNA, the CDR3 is TGTGCCAGCAGCTTGTTCGCTCATGGGGGCCAGCGGCATACGCAGTATTTT. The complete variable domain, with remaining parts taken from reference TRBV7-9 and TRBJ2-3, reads DTGVSQNPRHKITKRGQNVTFRCDPISEHNRLYWYRQTLGQGPEFLTYFQNEAQLEKSRLLSDRFSAERPKGSFSTLEIQRTEQGDSAMYLCASSLFAHGGQRHTQYFGPGTRLTVL.

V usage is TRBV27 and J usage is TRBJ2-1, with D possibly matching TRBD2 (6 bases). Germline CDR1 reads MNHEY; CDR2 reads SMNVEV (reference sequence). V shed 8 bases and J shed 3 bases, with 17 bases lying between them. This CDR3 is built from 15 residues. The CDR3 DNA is TGTGCCAGCCGCTGGGGGGTCTCGGGCTACAATGAGCAGTTCTTC. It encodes CASRWGVSGYNEQFF.

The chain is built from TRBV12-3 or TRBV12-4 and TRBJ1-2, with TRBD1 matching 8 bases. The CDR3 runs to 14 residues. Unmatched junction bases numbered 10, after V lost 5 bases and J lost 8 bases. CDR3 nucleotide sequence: TGTGCCAGCAGTCCCTCGGACAGGGTGGGAGGCTACACCTTC. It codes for CASSPSDRVGGYTF.

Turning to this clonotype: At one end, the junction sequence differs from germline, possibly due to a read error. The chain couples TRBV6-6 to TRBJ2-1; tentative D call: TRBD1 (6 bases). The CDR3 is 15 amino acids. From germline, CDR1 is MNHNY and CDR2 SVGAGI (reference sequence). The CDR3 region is CVSKVRDIMGNEQFF. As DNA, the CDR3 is TGTGTCAGCAAGGTCCGGGACATCATGGGCAATGAGCAGTTCTTC.

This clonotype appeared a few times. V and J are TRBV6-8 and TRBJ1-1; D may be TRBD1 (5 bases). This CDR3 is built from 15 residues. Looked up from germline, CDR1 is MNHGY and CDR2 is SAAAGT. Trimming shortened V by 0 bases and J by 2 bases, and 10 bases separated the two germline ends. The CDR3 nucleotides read TGTGCCAGCAGTTACTCTAAGGGGCTCAACACTGAAGCTTTCTTT. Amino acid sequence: CASSYSKGLNTEAFF.

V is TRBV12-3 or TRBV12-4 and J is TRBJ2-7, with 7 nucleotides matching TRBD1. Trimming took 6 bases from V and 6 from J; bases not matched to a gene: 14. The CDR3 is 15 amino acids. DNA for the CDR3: TGTGCCAGCAGCGCGTATACAGCCGGGACAGCCGAGCAGTACGTC. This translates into CASSAYTAGTAEQYV.

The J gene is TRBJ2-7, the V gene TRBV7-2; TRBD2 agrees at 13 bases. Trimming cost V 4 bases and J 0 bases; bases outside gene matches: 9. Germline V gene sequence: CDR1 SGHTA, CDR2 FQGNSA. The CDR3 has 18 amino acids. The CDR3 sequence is CASSWTSGGRVNSYEQYF. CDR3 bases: TGTGCCAGCAGCTGGACTAGCGGGGGCAGAGTCAACTCCTACGAGCAGTACTTC.

The CDR3 DNA reads as TGTGCCAGCAGTTTACGCAGGGGGCTTAATGAAAAACTGTTTTTT. This codes for CASSLRRGLNEKLFF. The chain carries TRBV28 and TRBJ1-4, with 8 bases lining up with TRBD1. The V gene's germline CDR1 is MDHEN and CDR2 SYDVKM. The V gene end was trimmed by 2 bases and the J gene end by 4 bases; junction bases not matched to a gene: 3. This CDR3 spans 15 amino acids. The variable domain in full, with the rest retrieved from reference TRBV28 and TRBJ1-4, is DVKVTQSSRYLVKRTGEKVFLECVQDMDHENMFWYRQDPGLGLRLIYFSYDVKMKEKGDIPEGYSVSREKKERFSLILESASTNQTSMYLCASSLRRGLNEKLFFGSGTQLSVL.

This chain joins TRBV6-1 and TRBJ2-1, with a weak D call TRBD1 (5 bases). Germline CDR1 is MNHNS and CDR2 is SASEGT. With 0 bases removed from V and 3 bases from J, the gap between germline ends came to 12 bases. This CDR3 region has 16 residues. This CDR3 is CASSEARSDSYNEQFF. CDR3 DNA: TGTGCCAGCAGTGAAGCAAGAAGCGACAGCTACAATGAGCAGTTCTTC.

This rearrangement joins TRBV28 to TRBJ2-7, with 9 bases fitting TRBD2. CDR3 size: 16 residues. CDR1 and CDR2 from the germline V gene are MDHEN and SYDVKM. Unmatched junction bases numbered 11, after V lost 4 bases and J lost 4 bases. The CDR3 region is CASSSWGSGGFYEQYV. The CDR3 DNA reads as TGTGCCAGCAGTTCCTGGGGTAGCGGGGGCTTTTACGAGCAGTACGTC.

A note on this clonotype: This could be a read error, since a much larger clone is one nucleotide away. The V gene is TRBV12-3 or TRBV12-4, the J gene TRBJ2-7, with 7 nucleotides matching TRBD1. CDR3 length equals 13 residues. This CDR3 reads CANSWGQSYEQYF. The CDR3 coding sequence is TGTGCCAACAGTTGGGGACAGTCCTACGAGCAGTACTTC.

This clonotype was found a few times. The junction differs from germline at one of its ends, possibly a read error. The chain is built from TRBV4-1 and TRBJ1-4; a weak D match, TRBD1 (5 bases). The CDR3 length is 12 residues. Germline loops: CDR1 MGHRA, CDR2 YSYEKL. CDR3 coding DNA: TGCGCCAGCAGCCAAGAATCGGGGGACCGCCTTTTT. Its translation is CASSQESGDRLF.

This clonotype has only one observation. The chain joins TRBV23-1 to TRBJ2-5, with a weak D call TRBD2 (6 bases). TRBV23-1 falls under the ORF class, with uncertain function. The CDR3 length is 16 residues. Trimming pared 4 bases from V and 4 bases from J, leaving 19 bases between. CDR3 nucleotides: TGCGCCAGCAGTCCCCGCGGCCGGCCGGAGGGAGAGACCCAGTACTTC. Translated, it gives CASSPRGRPEGETQYF.

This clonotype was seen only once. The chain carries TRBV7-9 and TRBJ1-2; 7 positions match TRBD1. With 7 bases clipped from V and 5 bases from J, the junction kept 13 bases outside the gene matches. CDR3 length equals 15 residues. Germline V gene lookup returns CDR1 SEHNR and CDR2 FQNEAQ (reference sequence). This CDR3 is CASTGKRGGLYGYTF. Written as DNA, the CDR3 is TGTGCCAGCACCGGGAAGAGAGGGGGCCTGTATGGCTACACCTTC.

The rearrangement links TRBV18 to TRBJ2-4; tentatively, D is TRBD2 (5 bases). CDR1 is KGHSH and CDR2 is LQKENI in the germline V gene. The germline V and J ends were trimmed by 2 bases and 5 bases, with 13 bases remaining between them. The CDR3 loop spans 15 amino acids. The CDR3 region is CASSPMGRVENIQYF. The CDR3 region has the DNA TGTGCCAGCTCACCAATGGGGAGAGTTGAAAACATTCAGTACTTC.

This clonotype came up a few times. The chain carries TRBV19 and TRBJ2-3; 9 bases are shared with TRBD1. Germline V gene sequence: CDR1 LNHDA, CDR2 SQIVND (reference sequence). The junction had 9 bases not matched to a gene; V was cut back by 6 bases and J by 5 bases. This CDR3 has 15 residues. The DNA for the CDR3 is TGTGCCAGTAGGATCCGGGACAGGGCCCTAGATACGCAGTATTTT. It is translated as CASRIRDRALDTQYF.